These T cell receptor beta chains were read from a single sample in a study of blood T cell repertoires in COVID-19. The data were produced by immunoSEQ multiplex PCR, yet TCRdb's version contains in-frame clones alone and is incomplete. The sample gives roughly 200,000 clones, roughly 80% of which show up once; approximately 12% is in the top ten. Sequencing input: PBMCs or T cells enriched from blood (not recorded which). The origin of the receptors is a middle-aged man who had recovered from COVID-19. The CDR3 runs from the conserved cysteine through the conserved F or W. A D gene is named only where the DNA matches it firmly. The size of a clone is reported for some rows only, either as once, few or many, or as a class for expanded clones.

clone_size	d_call	v_call	j_call	cdr3_aa	cdr3_nt
.	TRBD2	TRBV5-6	TRBJ2-1	CASSPVFWTRVSNEQFF	TGTGCCAGCAGCCCAGTATTTTGGACTAGGGTTAGCAATGAGCAGTTCTTC
.	TRBD1	TRBV9	TRBJ2-7	CASSVAGQGTYEQYF	TGTGCCAGCAGCGTAGCGGGACAGGGTACCTACGAGCAGTACTTC
.	TRBD2	TRBV11-3	TRBJ2-1	CASSLDAASGVNEQFF	TGTGCCAGCAGCTTAGATGCAGCTAGCGGGGTCAATGAGCAGTTCTTC
.	.	TRBV30	TRBJ1-4	CAWAGVNEKLFF	TGTGCCTGGGCCGGGGTAAATGAAAAACTGTTTTTT
.	.	TRBV29-1	TRBJ1-1	CSVVGGAKTEAFF	TGCAGCGTTGTCGGGGGGGCGAAGACTGAAGCTTTCTTT
.	.	TRBV5-1	TRBJ2-2	CASSPQWAGTGELFF	TGCGCCAGCAGCCCCCAGTGGGCGGGCACCGGGGAGCTGTTTTTT
.	TRBD2	TRBV7-9	TRBJ2-3	CASSPARLAISDTQYF	TGTGCCAGCAGCCCTGCCAGACTAGCGATATCAGATACGCAGTATTTT
.	TRBD2	TRBV5-1	TRBJ2-3	CASKGRGDSTDTQYF	TGCGCCAGCAAAGGACGGGGGGATAGCACAGATACGCAGTATTTT
.	.	TRBV7-3	TRBJ1-1	CASSIQGNTEAFF	TGTGCCAGCAGCATACAGGGGAACACTGAAGCTTTCTTT
.	.	TRBV7-6	TRBJ2-7	CASSLGSFPGYEQYF	TGTGCCAGCAGCTTAGGTAGTTTTCCGGGCTACGAGCAGTACTTC
once	.	TRBV30	TRBJ1-1	CAWSYLRQNTEAFF	TGTGCCTGGAGTTATCTACGACAGAACACTGAAGCTTTCTTT
once	.	TRBV9	TRBJ1-4	CASSVGGQINEKLFF	TGTGCCAGCAGCGTAGGAGGACAGATTAATGAAAAACTGTTTTTT
.	TRBD1	TRBV2	TRBJ1-1	CASSGQGNTEAFF	TGTGCCAGCAGTGGACAGGGGAACACTGAAGCTTTCTTT
.	TRBD2	TRBV11-2	TRBJ2-1	CASGTGLAGVGSYNEQFF	TGTGCCAGCGGAACGGGACTAGCGGGAGTAGGGTCCTACAATGAGCAGTTCTTC
.	TRBD1	TRBV5-6	TRBJ1-2	CASSSPGQINYGYTF	TGTGCCAGCAGCTCCCCGGGACAGATAAACTATGGCTACACCTTC
.	.	TRBV30	TRBJ1-4	CAWWDKGGDEKLFF	TGTGCCTGGTGGGACAAGGGAGGGGATGAAAAACTGTTTTTT
.	.	TRBV28	TRBJ2-7	CASYRAGASYEQYF	TGTGCCAGTTATAGGGCGGGTGCTTCCTACGAGCAGTACTTC
.	TRBD1	TRBV5-1	TRBJ2-5	CASSFMGQGETQYF	TGCGCCAGCAGCTTTATGGGACAGGGAGAGACCCAGTACTTC
few	.	TRBV6-5	TRBJ1-1	CASSYQADEAFF	TGTGCCAGCAGTTACCAAGCGGACGAAGCTTTCTTT
.	TRBD1	TRBV18	TRBJ1-1	CASSPGQGIMNTEAFF	TGTGCCAGCTCACCAGGACAGGGTATCATGAACACTGAAGCTTTCTTT
.	.	TRBV7-9	TRBJ2-3	CASSLVAGDTQYF	TGTGCCAGCAGCTTAGTCGCGGGAGATACGCAGTATTTT
.	.	TRBV10-2	TRBJ1-1	CASSEGQLTEAFF	TGCGCCAGCAGTGAGGGACAGCTCACTGAAGCTTTCTTT
.	TRBD2	TRBV3-1/TRBV3-2	TRBJ2-3	CASSEHGLAGVTQYF	TGTGCCAGCAGCGAGCATGGACTAGCGGGAGTTACGCAGTATTTT
.	.	TRBV9	TRBJ2-1	CASSTLSSGGNEQFF	TGTGCCAGCAGCACATTGTCGTCCGGAGGAAATGAGCAGTTCTTC
.	TRBD1	TRBV6-2/TRBV6-3	TRBJ1-6	CASSPPGQGVTAYNSPLHF	TGTGCCAGCAGCCCTCCCGGACAGGGAGTAACCGCCTATAATTCACCCCTCCACTTT
.	TRBD1	TRBV10-3	TRBJ2-1	CAISENRGGNEQFF	TGTGCCATCAGTGAGAACAGGGGTGGCAATGAGCAGTTCTTC
.	.	TRBV11-2	TRBJ2-7	CASSYPSAGSYEQYF	TGTGCCAGCAGCTACCCATCCGCAGGCTCCTACGAGCAGTACTTC
.	.	TRBV6-5	TRBJ1-2	CASSYSSNYGYTF	TGTGCCAGCAGTTATTCCAGTAACTATGGCTACACCTTC
.	TRBD2	TRBV3-1/TRBV3-2	TRBJ2-1	CASWTSGSNEQFF	TGTGCCAGCTGGACTAGCGGGAGCAATGAGCAGTTCTTC
.	.	TRBV5-1	TRBJ1-1	CASSWGQGAEDTEAFF	TGCGCCAGCAGCTGGGGGCAGGGCGCGGAGGACACTGAAGCTTTCTTT
.	TRBD1	TRBV4-2	TRBJ1-2	CASSQAGQGNGNGYTF	TGTGCCAGCAGCCAAGCGGGACAGGGGAATGGCAATGGCTACACCTTC